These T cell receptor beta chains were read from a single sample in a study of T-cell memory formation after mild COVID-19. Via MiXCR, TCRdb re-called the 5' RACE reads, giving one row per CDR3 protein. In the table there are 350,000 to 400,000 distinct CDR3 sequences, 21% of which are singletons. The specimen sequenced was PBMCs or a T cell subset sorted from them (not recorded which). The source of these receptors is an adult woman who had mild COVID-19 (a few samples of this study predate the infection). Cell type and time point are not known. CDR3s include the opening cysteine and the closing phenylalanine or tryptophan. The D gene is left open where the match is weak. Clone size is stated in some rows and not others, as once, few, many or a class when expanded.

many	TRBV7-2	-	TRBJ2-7	CASSRGLSSYEQYF	TGTGCCAGCAGCCGCGGACTGAGCTCCTACGAGCAGTACTTC
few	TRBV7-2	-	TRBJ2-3	CASSLAYGGDTQYF	TGTGCCAGCAGCTTAGCGTACGGTGGGGATACGCAGTATTTT
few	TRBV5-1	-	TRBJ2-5	CASSLGRAAAQETQYF	TGCGCCAGCAGCTTGGGGAGGGCGGCAGCACAAGAGACCCAGTACTTC
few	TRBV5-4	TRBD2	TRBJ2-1	CASSPLAESYNEQFF	TGTGCCAGCAGCCCACTAGCGGAGTCCTACAATGAGCAGTTCTTC
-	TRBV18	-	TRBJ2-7	CASSPGAPYYEQYF	TGTGCCAGCTCACCCGGGGCCCCCTACTACGAGCAGTACTTC
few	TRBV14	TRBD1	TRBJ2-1	CASSRPGQGLNEQFF	TGTGCCAGCAGCCGGCCGGGACAGGGCCTCAATGAGCAGTTCTTC
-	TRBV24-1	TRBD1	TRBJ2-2	CATSDATGTGYTGELFF	TGTGCCACCAGTGATGCCACCGGGACAGGGTACACCGGGGAGCTGTTTTTT
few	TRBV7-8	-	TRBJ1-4	CASSPSRGSATNEKLFF	TGTGCCAGCAGCCCGAGCCGGGGGTCGGCAACTAATGAAAAACTGTTTTTT
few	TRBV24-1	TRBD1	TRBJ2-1	CATSDPAGQGAYNEQFF	TGTGCCACCAGTGATCCCGCTGGACAGGGGGCCTACAATGAGCAGTTCTTC
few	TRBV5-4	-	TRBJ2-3	CASRVGTDTQYF	TGTGCCAGCAGGGTTGGCACAGATACGCAGTATTTT
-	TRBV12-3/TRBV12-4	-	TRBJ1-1	CASSRDALEAFF	TGTGCCAGCAGCCGGGACGCCTTAGAAGCTTTCTTT
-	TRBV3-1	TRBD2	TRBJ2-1	CASSQDISGSPGNEQFF	TGTGCCAGCAGCCAAGATATAAGCGGGAGTCCGGGAAATGAGCAGTTCTTC
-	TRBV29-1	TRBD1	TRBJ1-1	CSAPRTGYTEAFF	TGCAGCGCCCCGCGGACAGGGTACACTGAAGCTTTCTTT
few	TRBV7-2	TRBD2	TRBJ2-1	CASSLGRGTRGYNEQFF	TGTGCCAGCAGCTTAGGGCGGGGGACTAGGGGCTACAATGAGCAGTTCTTC
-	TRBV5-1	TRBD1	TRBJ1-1	CASSLTTGVRTEAFF	TGCGCCAGCAGCTTGACGACAGGGGTGAGGACTGAAGCTTTCTTT
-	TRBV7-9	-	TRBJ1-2	CASSPGSDGYTF	TGTGCCAGCAGCCCAGGATCGGATGGCTACACCTTC
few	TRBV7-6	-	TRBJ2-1	CASSPPPEGGNEQFF	TGTGCCAGCAGCCCACCCCCCGAGGGTGGCAATGAGCAGTTCTTC
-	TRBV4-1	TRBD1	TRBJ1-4	CASSPPIGQGNEKLFF	TGCGCCAGCAGCCCCCCTATCGGACAGGGAAATGAAAAACTGTTTTTT
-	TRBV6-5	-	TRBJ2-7	CASSYSRQIYEQYF	TGTGCCAGCAGTTACTCGAGACAGATCTACGAGCAGTACTTC
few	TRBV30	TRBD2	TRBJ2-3	CAWSVSGGNTDTQYF	TGTGCCTGGAGTGTTAGCGGGGGGAATACAGATACGCAGTATTTT
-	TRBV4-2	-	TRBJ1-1	CASSPDSMNTEAFF	TGTGCCAGCAGCCCGGACAGCATGAACACTGAAGCTTTCTTT
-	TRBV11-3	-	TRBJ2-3	CASSLDGSMGTQYF	TGTGCCAGCAGCTTAGACGGGAGCATGGGTACGCAGTATTTT
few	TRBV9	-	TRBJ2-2	CASQFGTNTGELFF	TGTGCCAGCCAGTTTGGAACGAACACCGGGGAGCTGTTTTTT
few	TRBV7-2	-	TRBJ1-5	CASSSDQGSQPQHF	TGTGCCAGCAGCTCGGACCAGGGGAGTCAGCCCCAGCATTTT
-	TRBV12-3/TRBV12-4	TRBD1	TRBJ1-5	CASSLGQGVINQPQHF	TGTGCCAGCAGTTTGGGACAGGGGGTGATTAATCAGCCCCAGCATTTT
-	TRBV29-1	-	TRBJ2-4	CSGRQAGKNIQYF	TGCAGCGGACGCCAAGCGGGTAAAAACATTCAGTACTTC
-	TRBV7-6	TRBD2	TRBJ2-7	CASSLAPGTSGGVSYEQYF	TGTGCCAGCAGCTTAGCCCCCGGGACTAGCGGGGGGGTCTCCTACGAGCAGTACTTC
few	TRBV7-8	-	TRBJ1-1	CASSPGPGMNTEAFF	TGTGCCAGCAGCCCCGGCCCGGGAATGAACACTGAAGCTTTCTTT
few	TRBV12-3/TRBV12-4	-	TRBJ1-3	CASSFARRVGNTIYF	TGTGCCAGCAGTTTCGCCAGGAGGGTTGGAAACACCATATATTTT
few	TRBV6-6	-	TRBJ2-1	CASSYSQQFNEQFF	TGTGCCAGCAGTTACTCGCAACAGTTCAATGAGCAGTTCTTC
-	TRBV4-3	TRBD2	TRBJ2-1	CASSQDGGRRHEQFF	TGCGCCAGCAGCCAAGATGGCGGGAGAAGGCATGAGCAGTTCTTC
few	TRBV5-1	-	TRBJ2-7	CASSPRRGDEQYF	TGCGCCAGCAGCCCAAGAAGGGGTGACGAGCAGTACTTC
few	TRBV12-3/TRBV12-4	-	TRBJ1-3	CASSTRGISGNTIYF	TGTGCCAGCAGCACCCGTGGGATCTCTGGAAACACCATATATTTT
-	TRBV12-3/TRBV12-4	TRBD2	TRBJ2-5	CASSLEAGGETQYF	TGTGCCAGCAGTTTAGAGGCCGGGGGGGAGACCCAGTACTTC
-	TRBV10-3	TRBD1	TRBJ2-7	CAIRTGDSYEQYF	TGTGCCATCAGGACAGGGGACTCCTACGAGCAGTACTTC
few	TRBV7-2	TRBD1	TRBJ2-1	CASSAGGNEQFF	TGTGCCAGCAGCGCAGGGGGAAATGAGCAGTTCTTC
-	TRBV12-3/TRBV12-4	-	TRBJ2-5	CASRAPDGTQYF	TGTGCCAGCAGGGCGCCGGATGGGACCCAGTACTTC
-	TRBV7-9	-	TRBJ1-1	CASRLRGGLITEAFF	TGTGCCAGCAGACTAAGGGGCGGACTTATCACTGAAGCTTTCTTT
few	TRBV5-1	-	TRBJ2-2	CASSLGETGELFF	TGCGCCAGCAGCTTGGGAGAGACCGGGGAGCTGTTTTTT
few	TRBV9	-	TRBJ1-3	CASSVAGPGNTIYF	TGTGCCAGCAGCGTAGCAGGGCCTGGAAACACCATATATTTT